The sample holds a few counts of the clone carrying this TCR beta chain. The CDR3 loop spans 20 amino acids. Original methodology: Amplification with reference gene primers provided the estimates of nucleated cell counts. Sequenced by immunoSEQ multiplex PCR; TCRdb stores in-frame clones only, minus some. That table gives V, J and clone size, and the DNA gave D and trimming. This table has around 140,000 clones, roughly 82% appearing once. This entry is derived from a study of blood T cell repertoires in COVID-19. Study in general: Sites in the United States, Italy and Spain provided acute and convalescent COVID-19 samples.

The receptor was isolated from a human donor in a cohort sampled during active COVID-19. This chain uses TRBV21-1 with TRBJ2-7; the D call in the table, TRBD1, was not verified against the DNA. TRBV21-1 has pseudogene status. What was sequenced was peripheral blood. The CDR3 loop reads CASSKELTLRVGHHEDEQYF. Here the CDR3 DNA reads TGTGCCAGCAGCAAAGAGCTGACCTTAAGAGTAGGACACCATGAGGACGAGCAGTACTTC.